The 19 T cell receptor beta chains presented below share a single source sample, sequenced in a study of T cell responses to AZD1222 COVID-19 vaccine. Measured with immunoSEQ multiplex PCR; TCRdb has only the in-frame clones, and not every one. This repertoire shows about 170,000 clones, 80% to 95% found once; its top ten account for roughly 1.5%. Sequenced material: peripheral blood, taken on day 0 of AZD1222 vaccination. These receptors were taken from an adult in good health.

V and J are TRBV27 and TRBJ1-1, with 8 bases identical to TRBD1. Germline CDR1 and CDR2: MNHEY and SMNVEV (reference sequence). V trimming: 6 bases; J trimming: 3 bases; junction bases outside the gene matches: 9. The CDR3 has 15 amino acids. CDR3 nucleotide sequence: TGTGCCAGCAGCGCTCCCAGGGGGCGCGACACTGAAGCTTTCTTT. Protein: CASSAPRGRDTEAFF.

The chain couples TRBV6-5 to TRBJ1-6; no reliable D call. The ends were cut back, 8 bases at V and 5 bases at J, with 16 bases in the middle. Germline V gene sequence: CDR1 MNHEY, CDR2 SVGAGI. The CDR3 consists of 15 residues. The CDR3 sequence: CASRLAGRHNSPLHF. The CDR3 DNA reads as TGTGCCAGCCGCCTCGCGGGCCGCCATAATTCACCCCTCCACTTT.

Notes on this clone: Other DNA sequences in this sample translate to the same CDR3. The V and J genes are TRBV9 and TRBJ1-2, with no clear D. The germline V gene has CDR1 SGDLS and CDR2 YYNGEE. The CDR3 has 12 residues. V lost 0 bases to trimming and J lost 5 bases, with 5 bases between them. CDR3 in DNA: TGTGCCAGCAGCGTAGTCGGGTATGGCTACACCTTC. It translates to CASSVVGYGYTF. The full variable domain, rest sourced from reference TRBV9 and TRBJ1-2, is DSGVTQTPKHLITATGQRVTLRCSPRSGDLSVYWYQQSLDQGLQFLIQYYNGEERAKGNILERFSAQQFPDLHSELNLSSLELGDSALYFCASSVVGYGYTFGSGTRLTVV.

V is TRBV2 and J is TRBJ2-5, with no clear D. The CDR3 loop spans 12 amino acids. CDR1 and CDR2 from the germline V gene are SNHLY and FYNNEI. Trimming removed 10 bases at V and 2 bases at J, with 11 bases between. The chain's CDR3 is CATSIGQETQYF. DNA of the CDR3: TGTGCCACCTCTATCGGGCAAGAGACCCAGTACTTC.

The chain employs TRBV27 and TRBJ2-7; D assignment may be TRBD1 or TRBD2 (5 bases each). Germline V gene lookup returns CDR1 MNHEY and CDR2 SMNVEV (reference sequence). Trimming stripped 0 bases from V and 6 bases from J, with 12 bases between. This CDR3 contains 14 residues. CDR3: CASSLSGEKVEQYF. In nucleotides, the CDR3 is TGTGCCAGCAGTTTATCGGGGGAAAAGGTCGAGCAGTACTTC.

The gene calls are TRBV7-9 and TRBJ1-1, with TRBD1 matching over 7 bases. CDR1 is SEHNR and CDR2 is FQNEAQ in the germline V gene (reference sequence). The CDR3 sequence is 17 residues long. Trimming took 1 base from V and 5 from J; bases not matched to a gene: 13. CDR3 bases: TGTGCCAGCAGCTTAGGTGGACAGGCAGGAGGGGGGACTGAAGCTTTCTTT. Protein: CASSLGGQAGGGTEAFF.

This chain links TRBV4-1 with TRBJ1-2; tentatively, D is TRBD1 (6 bases). Trimming shortened V by 0 bases and J by 2 bases, and 19 bases separated the two germline ends. Germline V CDR1 and CDR2: MGHRA, YSYEKL. The CDR3 consists of 18 residues. The CDR3: CASSQDIGRRGRNYGYTF. The CDR3 DNA sequence: TGCGCCAGCAGCCAAGATATTGGGAGGCGGGGGCGAAACTATGGCTACACCTTC.

The chain is built from TRBV3-1 (or the pseudogene TRBV3-2) and TRBJ1-3, with TRBD1 identical over 9 bases. The germline gives CDR1 LGHDT, CDR2 YNNKEL (reference sequence). The CDR3 runs to 17 residues. The ends lost 4 bases at V and 4 bases at J; junction bases unmatched: 11. The CDR3 sequence is CASSLDTGGVWGNTIYF. The DNA for the CDR3 is TGTGCCAGCAGCCTAGACACAGGGGGCGTTTGGGGAAACACCATATATTTT.

This rearrangement joins TRBV27 to TRBJ1-5; 7 nucleotides align to TRBD1. The CDR3 totals 12 residues. Trimming cost V 6 bases and J 5 bases; bases outside gene matches: 1. Germline V gene sequence: CDR1 MNHEY, CDR2 SMNVEV (reference sequence). CDR3 amino acids: CASRTGYQPQHF. CDR3 bases: TGTGCCAGCAGGACAGGGTATCAGCCCCAGCATTTT.

This clone was recorded only once. J is TRBJ2-7 and V is TRBV10-3; D ambiguous. Trimming stripped 4 bases from V and 6 bases from J, with 22 bases between. Germline V gives CDR1 ENHRY, CDR2 SYGVKD. The CDR3 runs 16 residues. CDR3 nucleotide sequence: TGTGCCATCAGTGGTTCGAAGACTGGTACTTGGGTCGAGCAGTACTTC. This sequence encodes CAISGSKTGTWVEQYF.

V usage is TRBV27 and J usage is TRBJ2-1; either TRBD1 or TRBD2 may supply D (5 bases each). Germline loops: CDR1 MNHEY, CDR2 SMNVEV (reference sequence). CDR3 size: 15 residues. The germline V and J ends were trimmed by 7 bases and 6 bases, with 19 bases remaining between them. CDR3 DNA sequence: TGTGCCAGCACTAAAACGGGGACCGGCGGCAATGAGCAGTTCTTC. This codes for CASTKTGTGGNEQFF.

The rearrangement links TRBV19 to TRBJ1-4, with 7 nucleotides matching TRBD1. V trimming: 5 bases; J trimming: 5 bases; junction bases outside the gene matches: 11. The CDR3 runs 16 residues. Germline CDR1 reads LNHDA; CDR2 reads SQIVND (reference sequence). CDR3 sequence (DNA): TGTGCCAGTAGTTCCTGGACAGGCTCCACAAATGAAAAACTGTTTTTT. Protein: CASSSWTGSTNEKLFF.

The chain combines TRBV12-3 or TRBV12-4 with TRBJ2-7; no definite D call. This CDR3 comprises 12 residues. With 1 base removed from V and 4 bases from J, the gap between germline ends came to 5 bases. CDR3 coding DNA: TGTGCCAGCAGTTTAGGTCGTTACGAGCAGTACTTC. This translates into CASSLGRYEQYF.

The chain has TRBV5-1 and TRBJ1-2; unclear D gene. This CDR3 region has 12 residues. V was shortened by 4 bases and J by 4 bases, with 8 bases between the two germline ends. Germline-derived CDR1 and CDR2 are SGHRS and YFSETQ. The CDR3 here is CASSLDTYGYTF. The CDR3 DNA reads as TGCGCCAGCAGCCTAGACACCTATGGCTACACCTTC. Drawing the rest from reference TRBV5-1 and TRBJ1-2, the complete variable domain is KAGVTQTPRYLIKTRGQQVTLSCSPISGHRSVSWYQQTPGQGLQFLFEYFSETQRNKGNFPGRFSGRQFSNSRSEMNVSTLELGDSALYLCASSLDTYGYTFGSGTRLTVV.

This clone was recorded once. The chain employs TRBV10-2 and TRBJ2-5; tentative D call: TRBD2 (6 bases). The CDR3 length is 13 residues. The ends were cut back, 6 bases at V and 5 bases at J, with 13 bases in the middle. CDR1 and CDR2 (germline): WSHSY, SAAADI. DNA for the CDR3: TGCGCCAGCAGGGGACTGTCCGGGGAGACCCAGTACTTC. Amino acid sequence: CASRGLSGETQYF.

This rearrangement joins TRBV27 to TRBJ1-2; 9 bases align to TRBD1. The CDR3 totals 15 residues. Germline CDR1 is MNHEY and CDR2 is SMNVEV (reference sequence). V was pared by 2 bases and J by 7 bases, with 8 bases of the junction left unmatched. CDR3 amino acids: CASSLGGTGSAGYTF. CDR3 in DNA: TGTGCCAGCAGTTTAGGAGGGACAGGGTCGGCTGGCTACACCTTC.

The chain has TRBV5-1 and TRBJ2-2; no clear D gene. CDR1 and CDR2 (germline): SGHRS, YFSETQ. This CDR3 has 13 residues. V shed 1 base and J shed 4 bases, with 5 bases lying between them. The CDR3 is CASSLLSTGELFF. The CDR3 DNA reads TGCGCCAGCAGCTTGCTGTCCACCGGGGAGCTGTTTTTT.

A note on this clone: A read error may produce the germline difference seen at one junction end. The rearrangement links TRBV7-7 to TRBJ2-2, with D perhaps matching TRBD2 (5 bases). CDR1 is SSHAT and CDR2 is FNYEAQ in the germline V gene (reference sequence). This CDR3 has 14 residues. The CDR3 spells CASTPGLNTGELFF. The CDR3 DNA sequence: TGTGCTAGCACCCCTGGACTGAACACCGGGGAGCTGTTTTTT.

The CDR3 spells CASTENSGNTIYF. CDR3 nucleotide sequence: TGTGCTTCCACCGAGAACTCTGGAAACACCATATATTTT. This chain joins TRBV6-5 and TRBJ1-3; D is ambiguous. CDR1 and CDR2 from the germline V gene are MNHEY and SVGAGI. The CDR3 sequence is 13 residues long.